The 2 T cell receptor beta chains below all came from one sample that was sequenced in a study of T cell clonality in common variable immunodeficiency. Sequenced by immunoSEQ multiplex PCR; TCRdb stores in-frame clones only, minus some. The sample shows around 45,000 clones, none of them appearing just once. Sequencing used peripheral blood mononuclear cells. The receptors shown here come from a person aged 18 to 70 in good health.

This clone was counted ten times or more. CDR3 bases read: TGTGCCAGCAGCCTGTCGGAGACC. This codes for CASSLSET. The whole CDR3 is CASSLSETQYF. The rearrangement uses TRBV5-4 and TRBJ2-5; D is unresolved. Read data end 3 residues before the CDR3 end; the end is taken from the germline J gene. The ends were cut back, 4 bases at V and 5 bases at J, with 6 bases in the middle. Germline V gene data show CDR1 as SGHNT and CDR2 as YYREEE (reference sequence). This CDR3 contains 11 residues. Combining the CDR3 with reference TRBV5-4 and TRBJ2-5 gives the whole variable domain ETGVTQSPTHLIKTRGQQVTLRCSSQSGHNTVSWYQQALGQGPQFIFQYYREEENGRGNFPPRFSGLQFPNYSSELNVNALELDDSALYLCASSLSETQYFGPGTRLLVL.

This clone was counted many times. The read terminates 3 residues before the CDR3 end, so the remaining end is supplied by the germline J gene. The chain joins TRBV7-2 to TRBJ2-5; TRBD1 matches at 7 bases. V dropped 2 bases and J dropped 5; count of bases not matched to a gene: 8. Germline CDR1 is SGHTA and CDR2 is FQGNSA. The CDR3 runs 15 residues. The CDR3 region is CASSLQGSRGETQYF. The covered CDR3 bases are TGTGCCAGCAGCTTACAAGGGAGCAGGGGGGAGACC.